This TCR beta chain is drawn from a study of cytomegalovirus exposure and HLA in healthy donors. Study observations and caveats: Despite most TCR sequences being rare, some public TCRs occurred in many donors. In the analysis, some V segments, TRBV6-2 and TRBV6-3 included, were excluded as indistinguishable. Researchers reported in a later analysis that a missense DCLRE1C variant was tied to TCR beta V- and J-gene trimming. Researchers reported that a few CMV-associated chains were confirmed in vitro as CMV antigen-specific.

The CDR3 length is 16 residues. Unmatched junction bases numbered 6, after V lost 5 bases and J lost 0 bases. Germline V gives CDR1 SQVTM, CDR2 ANQGSEA. Primers: 60 Vbeta forward and 13 Jbeta reverse. The method was immunoSEQ multiplex PCR; TCRdb's version includes in-frame clones alone and lacks a portion of them. Of roughly 120,000 clones listed, 65% to 80% are singletons. This clone showed up just once. Its antigen remains unidentified. This clonotype originated in a human donor in good health. Material: PBMCs. The rearrangement uses TRBV29-1 and TRBJ2-6; 8 bases are a match to TRBD1. Written as DNA, the CDR3 is TGCAGCGTTTGGACAGGGACCAGCTCTGGGGCCAACGTCCTGACTTTC. Amino acid sequence: CSVWTGTSSGANVLTF.